Shown below are 25 T cell receptor beta chains from a single sample sequenced in a study of control samples from healthy donors and cancer patients. Data came from immunoSEQ multiplex PCR; TCRdb stores just in-frame clones and leaves some out. The table records 150,000 or so clones, about nine tenths of them present only once. What was sequenced was blood. All receptors come from a middle-aged man in good health.

V usage is TRBV11-3 and J usage is TRBJ2-5; TRBD2 might be the D (5 bases). Trimming stripped 5 bases from V and 7 bases from J, with 8 bases between. Germline V gene lookup returns CDR1 SGHNT and CDR2 YENEEA. The CDR3 loop spans 11 amino acids. In DNA form, the CDR3 reads TGTGCCAGCAGCAGCGGAGGGACCCAGTACTTC. This gives the protein CASSSGGTQYF.

This clone was recorded only once. The rearrangement links TRBV14 to TRBJ1-2; D gene uncertain. Germline V lookup: CDR1 SGHDN, CDR2 FVKESK. The CDR3 runs to 13 residues. Trimming stripped 2 bases from V and 8 bases from J, with 12 bases between. As DNA, the CDR3 is TGTGCCAGCAGCCAACGTCCGGTAGGGGGCTACACCTTC. As protein: CASSQRPVGGYTF.

The V gene is TRBV5-4, the J gene TRBJ2-1; D call uncertain. Looked up from germline, CDR1 is SGHNT and CDR2 is YYREEE (reference sequence). The CDR3 spans 12 residues. Trimming shortened V by 1 base and J by 11 bases, and 10 bases separated the two germline ends. CDR3 in DNA: TGTGCCAGCAGCTTGTCACCTGGCAAGCAGTTCTTC. As protein: CASSLSPGKQFF.

V is TRBV11-2 and J is TRBJ2-1, with a weak D call TRBD1 (6 bases). The CDR3 covers 14 residues. The germline V gene encodes CDR1 SGHAT and CDR2 FQNNGV. Between the trimmed V and J ends, which lost 3 bases and 6 bases, there was a span of 12 bases. The CDR3 reads CASSFGRGPNEQFF. The CDR3 DNA follows: TGTGCCAGCAGCTTTGGCAGGGGTCCCAATGAGCAGTTCTTC.

The chain has TRBV3-1 (or the pseudogene TRBV3-2) and TRBJ2-7; 8 bases match TRBD1. Germline-derived CDR1 and CDR2 are LGHDT and YNNKEL (reference sequence). V dropped 4 bases and J dropped 3; count of bases not matched to a gene: 8. The CDR3 consists of 15 residues. For the CDR3, the DNA is TGTGCCAGCAGCCCCACGGCAGGGGGCTTCTACGAGCAGTACTTC. Translating gives CASSPTAGGFYEQYF.

The genes are TRBV30 and TRBJ2-2, with D possibly matching TRBD1 (6 bases). Germline assignment: CDR1 GTSNPN and CDR2 SVGIG (reference sequence). V dropped 3 bases and J dropped 5 bases, with 19 bases sitting between them. CDR3 length equals 16 residues. The CDR3 protein is CAWSPRGPRRTGELFF. CDR3 in DNA: TGTGCCTGGAGCCCCAGGGGACCCCGGAGGACCGGGGAGCTGTTTTTT.

The chain has TRBV20-1 and TRBJ2-5; D is unresolved. V was cut by 5 bases and J by 3 bases, with 7 bases left in between. Germline V gene lookup returns CDR1 DFQATT and CDR2 SNEGSKA (reference sequence). CDR3 length equals 11 residues. The CDR3 nucleotides read TGCAGTGCTGGTGGAAAAGAGACCCAGTACTTC. Its protein product is CSAGGKETQYF.

The chain employs TRBV30 and TRBJ2-2, with D possibly being TRBD2 (7 bases). Germline V gives CDR1 GTSNPN, CDR2 SVGIG (reference sequence). The CDR3 sequence is 17 residues long. Deletions cut 0 bases from V and 0 bases from J, with 14 bases between. For the CDR3, the DNA is TGTGCCTGGAGTGTACTGGGGGGGACACCGAACACCGGGGAGCTGTTTTTT. Translated: CAWSVLGGTPNTGELFF.

The chain has TRBV9 and TRBJ2-2; tentative D call: TRBD2 (5 bases). The CDR3 is 16 amino acids. Germline V lookup: CDR1 SGDLS, CDR2 YYNGEE. V dropped 0 bases and J dropped 0 bases, with 9 bases sitting between them. For the CDR3, the DNA is TGTGCCAGCAGCGTAGTAAGCGGAGCGAACACCGGGGAGCTGTTTTTT. Protein sequence: CASSVVSGANTGELFF.

The V and J genes are TRBV19 and TRBJ1-5, with D tentatively TRBD1 (5 bases). Trimming left V 5 bases short and J 0 bases short, with 11 bases between. The CDR3 loop spans 15 amino acids. The germline V gene has CDR1 LNHDA and CDR2 SQIVND (reference sequence). CDR3 coding DNA: TGTGCCAGTAGTCCCCAGGGTAATAGCAATCAGCCCCAGCATTTT. Amino acids: CASSPQGNSNQPQHF.

This chain joins TRBV5-1 and TRBJ1-1; unclear D gene. Germline CDR1 SGHRS, CDR2 YFSETQ. The CDR3 consists of 14 residues. Trimming left V 0 bases short and J 1 base short, with 7 bases between. The CDR3 nucleotides are TGCGCCAGCAGCTTGGAACGAGGGAACACTGAAGCTTTCTTT. Translated, it gives CASSLERGNTEAFF.

This chain joins TRBV4-2 and TRBJ1-1; D not resolved. The CDR3 totals 13 residues. CDR1 is LGHNA and CDR2 is YNFKEQ in the germline V gene. V was pared by 0 bases and J by 0 bases, with 2 bases between. The CDR3 nucleotides read TGTGCCAGCAGCCAAGAACTGAACACTGAAGCTTTCTTT. As protein: CASSQELNTEAFF.

V and J are TRBV7-3 and TRBJ2-7, with a tentative D call TRBD2 (5 bases). V shed 5 bases and J shed 7 bases, with 15 bases lying between them. The CDR3 contains 13 residues. Germline assignment: CDR1 SGHTA and CDR2 FQGTGA. The CDR3 is CASSRGTLDEQYF. The CDR3 DNA reads TGTGCCAGCAGCCGGGGAACGTTGGATGAGCAGTACTTC.

V is TRBV5-1 and J is TRBJ2-3, with D unresolved. The CDR3 covers 16 residues. The V and J ends lost 2 bases and 0 bases respectively, with 13 bases between them. CDR1 is SGHRS, CDR2 YFSETQ, per germline. CDR3 bases: TGCGCCAGCAGCTTCTTCGCGGCGACTAGCACAGATACGCAGTATTTT. Translation gives CASSFFAATSTDTQYF.

The CDR3 nucleotides read TGTGCCAGCAGTACGACAGCGTATGGCTACACCTTC. Protein product: CASSTTAYGYTF. This chain uses TRBV28 with TRBJ1-2; D possibly corresponds to TRBD1 (5 bases). From germline, CDR1 is MDHEN and CDR2 SYDVKM. This CDR3 has 12 residues. V was trimmed by 5 bases and J by 5 bases, leaving 9 bases between them.

The chain combines TRBV20-1 with TRBJ1-2; unclear D gene. V lost 0 bases, J lost 7 bases, and 6 bases lay in between. CDR3 size: 11 residues. The V gene's germline CDR1 is DFQATT and CDR2 SNEGSKA (reference sequence). CDR3 loop: CSARDWGGYTF. CDR3 DNA sequence: TGCAGTGCTAGAGATTGGGGTGGCTACACCTTC.

This clone was seen a single time. The gene calls are TRBV3-1 (or the pseudogene TRBV3-2) and TRBJ2-1, with D perhaps matching TRBD1 (5 bases). CDR1 LGHDT and CDR2 YNNKEL come from the germline V gene (reference sequence). The ends were cut back, 0 bases at V and 6 bases at J, with 12 bases in the middle. CDR3 length: 15 residues. The DNA of the CDR3 is TGTGCCAGCAGCCAAGAGGCAGGGAACGTCAATGAGCAGTTCTTC. Its protein product is CASSQEAGNVNEQFF.

This chain connects TRBV2 to TRBJ2-7; TRBD1 is a possible D gene (6 bases). The CDR3 loop spans 14 amino acids. With 5 bases removed from V and 6 bases from J, the gap between germline ends came to 17 bases. Looked up from germline, CDR1 is SNHLY and CDR2 is FYNNEI. In DNA, the CDR3 is TGTGCCAGCAGTTACGACAGGTTTGAGTTCGAGCAGTACTTC. Amino acid sequence: CASSYDRFEFEQYF.

The J gene is TRBJ1-6, the V gene TRBV4-2, with D unclear. The CDR3 runs 16 residues. CDR1 LGHNA and CDR2 YNFKEQ come from the germline V gene. V lost 0 bases and J 9 bases, leaving 15 bases between the germline ends. CDR3 DNA sequence: TGTGCCAGCAGCCAAGAAAGAACGGGTTTCAGTTCACCCCTCCACTTT. Translated: CASSQERTGFSSPLHF.

The chain has TRBV28 and TRBJ1-1; D unclear. In germline, CDR1 is MDHEN, CDR2 SYDVKM. The CDR3 runs to 14 residues. V was pared by 6 bases and J by 2 bases, with 13 bases between. The CDR3 is CASRSRSVNTEAFF. The CDR3 region has the DNA TGTGCCAGCAGATCTCGGTCAGTCAACACTGAAGCTTTCTTT.

This chain connects TRBV21-1 to TRBJ1-1. TRBV21-1 is a recognized pseudogene. CDR3 length: 13 residues. The CDR3 sequence is CASSKVRITEAFF. CDR3 nucleotide sequence: TGTGCCAGCAGCAAAGTTCGGATCACTGAAGCTTTCTTT.

The CDR3 spells CATKLRGCRLWETQYF. In DNA, the CDR3 is TGTGCAACGAAACTGCGGGGGTGCAGATTATGGGAGACCCAGTACTTC. This chain uses TRBV12-2 with TRBJ2-5; the D call in the table, TRBD2, was not verified against the DNA. TRBV12-2 is labeled a pseudogene. There are 16 residues in the CDR3.

This clone occurred a few times. The gene calls are TRBV18 and TRBJ1-1; 8 bases match TRBD1. CDR1 KGHSH and CDR2 LQKENI come from the germline V gene. Germline trimming cut 4 bases from V and 2 bases from J; bases unmatched to any gene: 3. This CDR3 region has 14 residues. The CDR3 DNA is TGTGCCAGCTCACGACAGGGGATTAACACTGAAGCTTTCTTT. Translation: CASSRQGINTEAFF.

For this clone: It is likely a read error, because the conserved phenylalanine at the end of the CDR3 is missing. J is TRBJ2-7 and V is TRBV20-1, with D tentatively TRBD1 or TRBD2 (5 bases each). The CDR3 length is 11 residues. Germline V gene data show CDR1 as DFQATT and CDR2 as SNEGSKA (reference sequence). With 6 bases removed from V and 4 bases from J, the gap between germline ends came to 10 bases. In DNA form, the CDR3 reads TGCAGTGCGGGGGAGAGATACGAGCAGTACCTC. Protein: CSAGERYEQYL.

The genes are TRBV7-2 and TRBJ2-7; 8 bases line up with TRBD2. The V gene end was trimmed by 5 bases and the J gene end by 0 bases; junction bases not matched to a gene: 3. Germline V gene sequence: CDR1 SGHTA, CDR2 FQGNSA. This CDR3 comprises 14 residues. CDR3 coding DNA: TGTGCCAGCAGCGCGGGGGGAAGCTCCTACGAGCAGTACTTC. Protein: CASSAGGSSYEQYF.